The sequence of this TCR beta chain was determined in a study of blood T cell repertoires in COVID-19. Overall study context: The United States, Italy and Spain were the sources of the acute and convalescent COVID-19 samples. From T cells, B-cell-depleted T cells, or PBMCs came the material, which was cDNA or gDNA.

Per the authors' pipeline: Estimation of nucleated cell counts was performed using reference gene primer amplification. The assay was immunoSEQ multiplex PCR, and TCRdb's table has in-frame clones only and misses some. Clone size and the V and J calls come from that table; the DNA yielded D and trimming. The sample gives 95,000 to 100,000 clones, about 90% of which show up once; 11% is in the top ten. Germline CDR1 and CDR2: SGHAT and FQNNGV. Trimming removed 4 bases from V and 8 bases from J; junction bases left unmatched: 7. The CDR3 has 14 residues. This clone has only one observation. Sequences were obtained from peripheral blood. The rearrangement uses TRBV11-2 and TRBJ1-4, with TRBD1 matching over 7 bases. The TCR was taken from a woman under 40 with acute or convalescent COVID-19. The CDR3 reads CASSSWGQREKLFF. The DNA of the CDR3 is TGTGCCAGCAGCTCTTGGGGACAGCGAGAAAAACTGTTTTTT.